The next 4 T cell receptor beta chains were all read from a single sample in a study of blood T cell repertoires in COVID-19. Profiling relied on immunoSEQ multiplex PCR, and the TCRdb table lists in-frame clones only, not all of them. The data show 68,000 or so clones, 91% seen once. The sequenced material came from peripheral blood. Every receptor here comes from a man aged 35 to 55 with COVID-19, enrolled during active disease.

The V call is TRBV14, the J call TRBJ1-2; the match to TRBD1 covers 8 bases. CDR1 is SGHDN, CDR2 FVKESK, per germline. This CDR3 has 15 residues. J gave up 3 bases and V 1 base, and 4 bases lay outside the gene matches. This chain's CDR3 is CASSQGTGRYYGYTF. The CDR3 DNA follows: TGTGCCAGCAGCCAAGGGACAGGGCGATACTATGGCTACACCTTC.

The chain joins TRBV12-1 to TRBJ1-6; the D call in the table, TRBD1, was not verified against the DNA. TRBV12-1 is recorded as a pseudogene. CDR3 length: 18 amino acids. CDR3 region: CASSSKPDRIEANSPLHF. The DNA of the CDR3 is TGTGCCAGCAGCTCGAAACCGGACAGGATAGAGGCCAATTCACCCCTCCACTTT.

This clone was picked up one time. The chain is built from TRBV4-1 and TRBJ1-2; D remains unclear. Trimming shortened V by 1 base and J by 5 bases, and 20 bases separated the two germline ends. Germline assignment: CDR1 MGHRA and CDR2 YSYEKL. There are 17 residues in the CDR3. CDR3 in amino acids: CASSQGPQVGSGYGYTF. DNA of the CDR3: TGCGCCAGCAGCCAAGGCCCGCAGGTGGGCAGTGGATATGGCTACACCTTC.

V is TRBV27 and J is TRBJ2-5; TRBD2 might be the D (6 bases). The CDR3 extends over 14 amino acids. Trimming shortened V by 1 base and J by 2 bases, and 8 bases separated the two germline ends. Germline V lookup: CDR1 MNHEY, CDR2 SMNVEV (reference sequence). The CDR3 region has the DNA TGTGCCAGCAGTTTATACGGGGGACAAGAGACCCAGTACTTC. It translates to CASSLYGGQETQYF.